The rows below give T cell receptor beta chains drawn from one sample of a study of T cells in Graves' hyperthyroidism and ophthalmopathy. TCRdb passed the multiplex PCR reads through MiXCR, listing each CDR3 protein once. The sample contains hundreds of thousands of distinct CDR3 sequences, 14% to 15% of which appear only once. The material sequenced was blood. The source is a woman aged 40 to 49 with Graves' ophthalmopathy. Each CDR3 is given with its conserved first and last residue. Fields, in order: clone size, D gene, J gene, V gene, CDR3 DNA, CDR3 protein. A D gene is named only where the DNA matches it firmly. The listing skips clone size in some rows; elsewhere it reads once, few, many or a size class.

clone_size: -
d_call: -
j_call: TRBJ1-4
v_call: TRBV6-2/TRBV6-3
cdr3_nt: TGTGCCAGCAGTTCCACCACCATAGGGGCAGCTAATGAAAAACTGTTTTTT
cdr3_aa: CASSSTTIGAANEKLFF

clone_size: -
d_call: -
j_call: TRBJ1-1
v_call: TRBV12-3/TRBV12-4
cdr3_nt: TGTGCCAGCAGTTTACCCCCGGGGAATGCTTTCTTT
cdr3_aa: CASSLPPGNAFF

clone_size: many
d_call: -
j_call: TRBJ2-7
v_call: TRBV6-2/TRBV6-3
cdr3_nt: TGTGCCAGCAGTTACGGAGGTTCTCTGGAGCAGTACTTC
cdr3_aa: CASSYGGSLEQYF

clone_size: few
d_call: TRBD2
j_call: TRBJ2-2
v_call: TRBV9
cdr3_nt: TGTGCCAGCAGCGTAGCGAACAGCCAGACTAGCGTAACCGGGGAGCTGTTTTTT
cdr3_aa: CASSVANSQTSVTGELFF

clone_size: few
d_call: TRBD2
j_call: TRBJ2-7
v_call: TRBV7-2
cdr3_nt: TGTGCCAGCAGCTTAGTGCCCCTAGCGGGAGGAGTTATCTACGAGCAGTACTTC
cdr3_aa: CASSLVPLAGGVIYEQYF

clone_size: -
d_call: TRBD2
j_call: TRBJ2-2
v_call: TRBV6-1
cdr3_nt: TGTGCCAGCAGTCCGGGACTAGCGGGAGGGTACGGGGAGCTGTTTTTT
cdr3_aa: CASSPGLAGGYGELFF

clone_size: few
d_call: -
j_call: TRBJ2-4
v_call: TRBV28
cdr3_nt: TGTGCCAGCAAAGGGTCTCCCAAAAACATTCAGTACTTC
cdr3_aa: CASKGSPKNIQYF

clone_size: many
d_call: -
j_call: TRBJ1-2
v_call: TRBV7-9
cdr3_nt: TGTGCCAGCAGCCCGTCGGGCTCCACTTATGGCTACACCTTC
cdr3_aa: CASSPSGSTYGYTF

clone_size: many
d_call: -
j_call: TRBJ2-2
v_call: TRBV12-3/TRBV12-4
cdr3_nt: TGTGCCACCATCAACCATAGATCCGGGGAGCTGTTTTTT
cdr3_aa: CATINHRSGELFF

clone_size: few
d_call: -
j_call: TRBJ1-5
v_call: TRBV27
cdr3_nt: TGTGCCAGCAGTCCAGCAGGGACCAACAATCAGCCCCAGCATTTT
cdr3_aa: CASSPAGTNNQPQHF

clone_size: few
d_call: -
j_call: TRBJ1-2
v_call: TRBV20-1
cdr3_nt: TGCAGTGCTAGAGATAGGGGGGACAACTATGGCTACACCTTC
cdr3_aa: CSARDRGDNYGYTF

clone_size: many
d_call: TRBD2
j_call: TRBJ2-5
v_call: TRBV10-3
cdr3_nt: TGTGCCATCAAACCGGGACTAGCGGGAGGCCAGGAGACCCAGTACTTC
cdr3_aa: CAIKPGLAGGQETQYF

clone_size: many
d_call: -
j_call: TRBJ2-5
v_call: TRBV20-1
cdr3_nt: TGCAGTGCTAGAGGTACCAAGGCAGTGGAGACCCAGTACTTC
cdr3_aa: CSARGTKAVETQYF

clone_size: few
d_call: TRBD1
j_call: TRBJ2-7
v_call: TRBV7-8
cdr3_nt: TGTGCCAGCAGCTCTACGACAGGGTTAAACGAGCAGTACTTC
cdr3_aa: CASSSTTGLNEQYF

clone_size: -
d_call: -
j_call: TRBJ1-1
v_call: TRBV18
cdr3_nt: TGTGCCAGCTCACCACGGCCGGGAGTGGACACTGAAGCTTTCTTT
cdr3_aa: CASSPRPGVDTEAFF

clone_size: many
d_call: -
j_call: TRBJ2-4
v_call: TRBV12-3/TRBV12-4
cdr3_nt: TGTGCCAGCAGTCCCCTGGACCCCGCCACTTTCGGGATTCAGTACTTC
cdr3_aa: CASSPLDPATFGIQYF

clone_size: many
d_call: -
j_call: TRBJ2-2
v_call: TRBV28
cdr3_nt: TGTGCCAGCAGTTTTCGAGGGGCGAACACCGGGGAGCTGTTTTTT
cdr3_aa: CASSFRGANTGELFF

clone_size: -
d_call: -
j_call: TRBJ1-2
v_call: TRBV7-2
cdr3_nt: TGTGCCAGCAGCTTTGGGTCAGGGAATAACTATGGCTACACCTTC
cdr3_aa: CASSFGSGNNYGYTF

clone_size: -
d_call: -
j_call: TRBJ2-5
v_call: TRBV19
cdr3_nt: TGTGCCAGTGCTAGGGGGTCTCAAGAGACCCAGTACTTC
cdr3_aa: CASARGSQETQYF

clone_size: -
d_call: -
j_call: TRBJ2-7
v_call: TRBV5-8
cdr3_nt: TGTGCCAGCAGCTTGGGAGGGGTAAACTCCTACGAGCAGTACTTC
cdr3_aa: CASSLGGVNSYEQYF

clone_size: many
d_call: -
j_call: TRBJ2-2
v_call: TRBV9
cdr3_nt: TGTGCCAGCAGCGTAGGACTACTCCCCGGGGAGCTGTTTTTT
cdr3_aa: CASSVGLLPGELFF

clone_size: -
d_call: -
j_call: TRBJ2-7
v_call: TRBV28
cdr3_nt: TGTGCCAGCAGTTTTTTGGCCTACGTGCAGTACTTC
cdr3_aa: CASSFLAYVQYF

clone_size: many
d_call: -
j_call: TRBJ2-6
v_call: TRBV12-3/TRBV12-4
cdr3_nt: TGTGCCAGCAGTCCAACAGACTCTGGGGCCAACGTCCTGACTTTC
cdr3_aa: CASSPTDSGANVLTF

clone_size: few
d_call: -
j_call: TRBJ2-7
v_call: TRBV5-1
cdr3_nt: TGCGCCAGCAGCTTGGCAGACGTCGGACCCTACGAGCAGTACTTC
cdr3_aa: CASSLADVGPYEQYF

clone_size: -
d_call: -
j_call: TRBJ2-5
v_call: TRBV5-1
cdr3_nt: TGCGCCAGCAGCCCCGGAGCTAGCTTCGGGGAGACCCAGTACTTC
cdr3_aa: CASSPGASFGETQYF

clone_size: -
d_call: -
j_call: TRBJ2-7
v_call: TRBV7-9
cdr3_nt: TGTGCCAGCAGCGGGTCTGGGGGGCCCCACGAGCAGTACTTC
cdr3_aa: CASSGSGGPHEQYF

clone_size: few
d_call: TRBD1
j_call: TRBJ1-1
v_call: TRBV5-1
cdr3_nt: TGCGCCAGCAGCATTCAGGGGGGGAACACTGAAGCTTTCTTT
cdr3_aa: CASSIQGGNTEAFF

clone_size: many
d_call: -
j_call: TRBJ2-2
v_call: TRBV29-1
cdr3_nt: TGCAGCGCGGTCAACACCGGGGAGCTGTTTTTT
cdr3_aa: CSAVNTGELFF

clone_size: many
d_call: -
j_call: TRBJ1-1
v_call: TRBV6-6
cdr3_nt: TGTGCCAGCAGGAGCGGGGGGGGGGCCACTGAAGCTTTCTTT
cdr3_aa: CASRSGGGATEAFF

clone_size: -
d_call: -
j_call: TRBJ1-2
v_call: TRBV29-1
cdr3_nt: TGCAGCGTTGAAGTTCGGGGTCTCTTGGACTATGGCTACACCTTC
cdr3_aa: CSVEVRGLLDYGYTF

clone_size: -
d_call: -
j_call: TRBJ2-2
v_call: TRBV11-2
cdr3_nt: TGTGCCAGCAGCTTGGACAGTCCATCGAACACCGGGGAGCTGTTTTTT
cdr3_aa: CASSLDSPSNTGELFF

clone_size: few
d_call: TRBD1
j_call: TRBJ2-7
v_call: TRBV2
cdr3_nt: TGTGCCAGCAGACCGGGACAGGGGCGCGAGCAGTACTTC
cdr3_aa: CASRPGQGREQYF

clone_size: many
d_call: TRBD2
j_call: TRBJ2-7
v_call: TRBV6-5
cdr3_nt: TGTGCCAGCAGTTCCGGCTGGGACTACCTGAACTACGAGCAGTACTTC
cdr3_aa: CASSSGWDYLNYEQYF

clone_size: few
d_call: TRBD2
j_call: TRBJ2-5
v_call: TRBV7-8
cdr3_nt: TGTGCCAGCAGCTTAACAGGACTAGCGGGATACAAGACCCAGTACTTC
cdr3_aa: CASSLTGLAGYKTQYF

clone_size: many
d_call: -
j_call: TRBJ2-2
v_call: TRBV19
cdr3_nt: TGTGCCAGTATAAGGCGTGCAGGGGAGACCACCGGGGAGCTGTTTTTT
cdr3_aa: CASIRRAGETTGELFF

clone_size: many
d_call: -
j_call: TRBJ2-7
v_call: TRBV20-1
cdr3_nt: TGCAGTGCTAGAGATATGGGTACGGTCTCCTACGAGCAGTACTTC
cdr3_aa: CSARDMGTVSYEQYF

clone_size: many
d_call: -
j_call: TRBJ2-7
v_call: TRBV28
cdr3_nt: TGTGCCAGCAGTACACCACTAACTGGCTACGAGCAGTACTTC
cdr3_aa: CASSTPLTGYEQYF

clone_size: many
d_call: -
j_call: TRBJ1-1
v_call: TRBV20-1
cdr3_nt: TGCAGTGCTAGAGATGGGGGGGTTACTGAAGCTTTCTTT
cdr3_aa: CSARDGGVTEAFF

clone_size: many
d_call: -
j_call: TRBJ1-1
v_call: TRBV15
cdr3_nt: TGTGCCACCAGCAGAGATCGTGAGACGGCGACACCGAACACTGAAGCTTTCTTT
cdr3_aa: CATSRDRETATPNTEAFF

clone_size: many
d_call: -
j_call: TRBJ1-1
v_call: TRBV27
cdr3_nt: TGTGCCAGCAGTTCCCTCAGGGGATCTGAAGCTTTCTTT
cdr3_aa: CASSSLRGSEAFF

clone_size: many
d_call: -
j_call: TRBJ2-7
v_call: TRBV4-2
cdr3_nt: TGTGCCAGCAGCCAAGGAAAAACACCATCCTACGAGCAGTACTTC
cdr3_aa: CASSQGKTPSYEQYF

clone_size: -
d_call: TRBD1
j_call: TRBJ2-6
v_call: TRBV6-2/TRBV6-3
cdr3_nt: TGTGCCAGCAGTTACGGACAGGGGTATAGAAGTGGGGCCAACGTCCTGACTTTC
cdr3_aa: CASSYGQGYRSGANVLTF

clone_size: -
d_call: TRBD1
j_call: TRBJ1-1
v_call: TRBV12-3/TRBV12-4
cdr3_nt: TGTGCCAGCAGGGACGGGACAGGGAAATCGGTGAACACTGAAGCTTTCTTT
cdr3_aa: CASRDGTGKSVNTEAFF

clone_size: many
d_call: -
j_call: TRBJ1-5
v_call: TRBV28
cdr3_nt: TGTGCCAGCAGTTTAGGGCAAGTCCGTCAGCCCCAGCATTTT
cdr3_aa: CASSLGQVRQPQHF

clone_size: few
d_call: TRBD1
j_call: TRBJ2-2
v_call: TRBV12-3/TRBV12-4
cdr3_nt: TGTGCCAGCAGGGAGGACAGGGGAAACACCGGGGAGCTGTTTTTT
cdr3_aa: CASREDRGNTGELFF

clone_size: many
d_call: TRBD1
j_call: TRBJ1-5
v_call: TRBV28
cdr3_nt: TGTGCCAGCAAACGACAGGGAGAACAGCCCCAGCATTTT
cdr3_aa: CASKRQGEQPQHF

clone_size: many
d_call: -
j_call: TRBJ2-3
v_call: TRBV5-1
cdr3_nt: TGCGCCAGCAGCTTCACCGTCTCAGGTCGTACGCAGTATTTT
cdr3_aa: CASSFTVSGRTQYF

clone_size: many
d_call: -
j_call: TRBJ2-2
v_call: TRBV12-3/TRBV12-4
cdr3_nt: TGTGCCAGCAGTTTAGCTAGCATCTGGGGCACCGGGGAGCTGTTTTTT
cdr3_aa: CASSLASIWGTGELFF

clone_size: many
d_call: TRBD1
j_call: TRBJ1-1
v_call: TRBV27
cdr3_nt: TGTGCCAGCAGTACCTCCGGACAGGCTTCGAACACTGAAGCTTTCTTT
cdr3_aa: CASSTSGQASNTEAFF

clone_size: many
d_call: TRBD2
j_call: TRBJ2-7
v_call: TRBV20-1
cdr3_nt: TGCAGTGCTACGAGGACTAGCAGGGAGCAGTACTTC
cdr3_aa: CSATRTSREQYF

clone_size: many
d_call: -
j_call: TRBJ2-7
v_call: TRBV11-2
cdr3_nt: TGTGCCAGCAGCTTTAGATACGGATCCTACGAGCAGTACTTC
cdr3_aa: CASSFRYGSYEQYF

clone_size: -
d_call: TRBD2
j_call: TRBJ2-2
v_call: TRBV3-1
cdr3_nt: TGTGCCAGCAGCCAAGGAGCAGCGGGAGGGTATGGTACCGGGGAGCTGTTTTTT
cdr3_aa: CASSQGAAGGYGTGELFF

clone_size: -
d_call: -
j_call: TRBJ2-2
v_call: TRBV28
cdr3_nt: TGTGCCAGCAGTTTGGTTTCCCGGGAGCTGTTTTTT
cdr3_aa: CASSLVSRELFF